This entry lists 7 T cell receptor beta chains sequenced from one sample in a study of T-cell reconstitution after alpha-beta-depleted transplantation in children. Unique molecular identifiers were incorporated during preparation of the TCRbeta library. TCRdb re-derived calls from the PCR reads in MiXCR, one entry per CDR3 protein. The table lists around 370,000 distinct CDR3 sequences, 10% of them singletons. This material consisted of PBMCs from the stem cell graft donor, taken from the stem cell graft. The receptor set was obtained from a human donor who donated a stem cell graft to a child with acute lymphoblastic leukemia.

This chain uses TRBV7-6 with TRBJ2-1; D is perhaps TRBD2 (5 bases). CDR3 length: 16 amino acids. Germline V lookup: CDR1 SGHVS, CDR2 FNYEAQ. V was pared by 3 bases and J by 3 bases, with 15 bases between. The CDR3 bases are TGTGCCAGCAGCTTGGTCGGGGAGAGCTTCTACAATGAGCAGTTCTTC. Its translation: CASSLVGESFYNEQFF.

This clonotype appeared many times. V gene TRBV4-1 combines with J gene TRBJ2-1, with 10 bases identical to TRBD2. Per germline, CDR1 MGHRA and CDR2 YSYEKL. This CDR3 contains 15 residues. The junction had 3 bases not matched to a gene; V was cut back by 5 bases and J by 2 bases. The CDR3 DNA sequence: TGCGCCAGCAGCACTAGCGGGGAAACCTACAATGAGCAGTTCTTC. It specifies CASSTSGETYNEQFF.

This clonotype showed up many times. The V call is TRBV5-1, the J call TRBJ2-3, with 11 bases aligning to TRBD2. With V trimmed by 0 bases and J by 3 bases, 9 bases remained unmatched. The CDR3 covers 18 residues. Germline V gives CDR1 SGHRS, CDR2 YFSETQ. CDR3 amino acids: CASSLEARASGRTDTQYF. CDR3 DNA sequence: TGCGCCAGCAGCTTGGAAGCTAGGGCTAGCGGGAGGACAGATACGCAGTATTTT.

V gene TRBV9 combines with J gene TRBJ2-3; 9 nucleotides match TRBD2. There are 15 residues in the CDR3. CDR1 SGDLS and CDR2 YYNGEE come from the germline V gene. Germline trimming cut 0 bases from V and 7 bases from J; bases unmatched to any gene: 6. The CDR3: CASSVDGGRAYTQYF. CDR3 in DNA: TGTGCCAGCAGCGTAGATGGCGGGAGGGCGTATACGCAGTATTTT.

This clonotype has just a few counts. For the CDR3, the DNA is TGTGCCAGCAGCTTAGGGACTAGCGTTACGCAGTATTTT. Amino acid sequence: CASSLGTSVTQYF. The V call is TRBV7-9, the J call TRBJ2-3, with TRBD2 matching over 9 bases. V was pared by 1 base and J by 8 bases, with 1 base of the junction left unmatched. Germline CDR1 SEHNR, CDR2 FQNEAQ (reference sequence). This CDR3 is 13 amino acids long.

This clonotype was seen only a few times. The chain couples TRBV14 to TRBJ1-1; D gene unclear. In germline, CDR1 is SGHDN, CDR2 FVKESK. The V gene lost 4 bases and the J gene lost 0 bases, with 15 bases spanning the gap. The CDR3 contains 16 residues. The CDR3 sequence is CASSLLLSRLNTEAFF. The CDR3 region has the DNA TGTGCCAGCAGCCTCTTACTGTCCCGATTGAACACTGAAGCTTTCTTT.

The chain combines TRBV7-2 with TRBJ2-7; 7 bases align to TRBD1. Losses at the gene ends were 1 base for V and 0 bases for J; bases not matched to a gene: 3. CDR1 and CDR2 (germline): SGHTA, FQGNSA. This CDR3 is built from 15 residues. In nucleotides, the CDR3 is TGTGCCAGCAGCTTAGGACAGGGCCACTCCTACGAGCAGTACTTC. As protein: CASSLGQGHSYEQYF.